Following are 19 T cell receptor beta chains from one sample sequenced in a study of CD8 T cells in Susac syndrome. Reverse transcription of roughly 0.5 to 1 ug RNA was carried out with random hexamers. Each CDR3 protein is one row after TCRdb ran MiXCR on the immunoSEQ multiplex PCR reads. The sample has about 210,000 distinct CDR3 sequences; 85% to 95% are singletons. The sample consisted of CD4+ T cells from PBMCs. The source of these receptors is a human donor with Susac syndrome.

The V and J genes are TRBV5-1 and TRBJ2-7; possibly TRBD1 or TRBD2 for D (5 bases each). Deletions cut 0 bases from V and 7 bases from J, with 23 bases between. The CDR3 spans 17 residues. Germline CDR1 and CDR2: SGHRS and YFSETQ. In nucleotides, the CDR3 is TGCGCCAGCAGCTTGGATCGCCGGGACCTTCTTACGAGGGAGCAGTACTTC. Translation gives CASSLDRRDLLTREQYF.

The V and J genes are TRBV30 and TRBJ2-7; D remains unclear. The length of the CDR3 is 11 residues. Trimming took off 0 bases at V and 5 bases at J, with 5 bases between the two ends. The germline V gene has CDR1 GTSNPN and CDR2 SVGIG (reference sequence). Here the CDR3 reads CAWSVDHEQYF. Here the CDR3 DNA reads TGTGCCTGGAGTGTAGACCACGAGCAGTACTTC.

V is TRBV6-5 and J is TRBJ1-1; 8 nucleotides match TRBD1. Unmatched junction bases numbered 6, after V lost 8 bases and J lost 7 bases. The CDR3 loop spans 12 amino acids. Germline lookup yields CDR1 MNHEY and CDR2 SVGAGI. The CDR3: CASAQGVGEAFF. The CDR3 DNA reads as TGTGCCAGCGCACAGGGGGTTGGTGAAGCTTTCTTT.

The V and J genes are TRBV2 and TRBJ2-4; D is undetermined. Germline V gene sequence: CDR1 SNHLY, CDR2 FYNNEI. The CDR3 totals 15 residues. Trimming stripped 7 bases from V and 1 base from J, with 14 bases between. CDR3: CASIRSPVAKNIQYF. The CDR3 DNA follows: TGTGCCAGCATCCGTAGTCCGGTGGCCAAAAACATTCAGTACTTC.

This rearrangement joins TRBV20-1 to TRBJ2-7; TRBD2 is a possible D gene (6 bases). V lost 1 base to trimming and J lost 2 bases, with 12 bases between them. The germline V gene has CDR1 DFQATT and CDR2 SNEGSKA (reference sequence). The CDR3 is made up of 14 amino acids. Here the CDR3 reads CSARGRGKPYEQYF. CDR3 nucleotide sequence: TGCAGTGCTAGAGGTCGGGGGAAACCCTACGAGCAGTACTTC.

This clonotype was seen just once. The chain is built from TRBV2 and TRBJ2-3, with 8 bases lining up with TRBD1. CDR1 SNHLY and CDR2 FYNNEI come from the germline V gene. With 6 bases clipped from V and 2 bases from J, the junction kept 7 bases outside the gene matches. This CDR3 contains 15 residues. The CDR3 loop reads CASSPDRGLTDTQYF. The CDR3 nucleotides are TGTGCCAGCAGCCCCGACAGGGGACTCACAGATACGCAGTATTTT. The full variable domain, completed using reference TRBV2 and TRBJ2-3, is EPEVTQTPSHQVTQMGQEVILRCVPISNHLYFYWYRQILGQKVEFLVSFYNNEISEKSEIFDDQFSVERPDGSNFTLKIRSTKLEDSAMYFCASSPDRGLTDTQYFGPGTRLTVL.

The table lists this clonotype with a count of one. V and J are TRBV5-1 and TRBJ2-2; TRBD1 or TRBD2 may be the D gene (5 bases each). Trimming left V 3 bases short and J 7 bases short, with 13 bases between. From germline, CDR1 is SGHRS and CDR2 YFSETQ. This CDR3 spans 14 amino acids. The CDR3 spells CASSWAVGDGELFF. The CDR3 bases are TGCGCCAGCAGCTGGGCCGTGGGGGACGGGGAGCTGTTTTTT.

This chain connects TRBV4-2 to TRBJ1-2; 10 nucleotides agree with TRBD1. The V gene end was trimmed by 4 bases and the J gene end by 3 bases; junction bases not matched to a gene: 8. The CDR3 loop spans 16 amino acids. Looked up from germline, CDR1 is LGHNA and CDR2 is YNFKEQ. The CDR3 loop is CASSPLPGQGDYGYTF. CDR3 nucleotide sequence: TGTGCCAGCAGCCCCCTCCCCGGACAGGGGGACTATGGCTACACCTTC.

The chain joins TRBV27 to TRBJ1-1, with TRBD1 matching 11 bases. J was trimmed by 5 bases and V by 3 bases; bases with no gene match: 5. Per germline, CDR1 MNHEY and CDR2 SMNVEV (reference sequence). There are 15 residues in the CDR3. CDR3 amino acids: CASSFAGTGGTEAFF. The DNA of the CDR3 is TGTGCCAGCAGTTTTGCCGGGACAGGGGGAACTGAAGCTTTCTTT.

The chain joins TRBV12-3 or TRBV12-4 to TRBJ1-6, with TRBD1 as a possible D gene (6 bases). Trimming cost V 6 bases and J 9 bases, with 15 bases left between them. The CDR3 covers 14 residues. CDR3 protein: CASRVSGQSSPLHF. In DNA form, the CDR3 reads TGTGCCAGCAGGGTATCAGGACAGTCTTCACCCCTCCACTTT.

J is TRBJ2-7 and V is TRBV3-1; possible D gene TRBD2, 7 bases. Germline V gene data show CDR1 as LGHDT and CDR2 as YNNKEL (reference sequence). Trimming cost V 3 bases and J 7 bases, with 16 bases left between them. The CDR3 is 14 residues long. CDR3 nucleotide sequence: TGTGCCAGCAGCCAGGGGGGGCGCCTTCAGGAGCAGTACTTC. The encoded protein is CASSQGGRLQEQYF.

The chain carries TRBV30 and TRBJ1-5, with D possibly TRBD1 on 5 matching bases. V gave up 3 bases and J gave up 7 bases, with 10 bases separating them. This CDR3 region has 12 residues. CDR1 and CDR2 (germline): GTSNPN, SVGIG (reference sequence). DNA of the CDR3: TGTGCCTGGAGCAGGGCGTCCCAGCCCCAGCATTTT. Translated: CAWSRASQPQHF.

The chain uses TRBV4-2 and TRBJ2-6; possibly TRBD1 or TRBD2 for D (5 bases each). V gave up 4 bases and J gave up 0 bases, with 13 bases separating them. Germline CDR1 is LGHNA and CDR2 is YNFKEQ. The CDR3 runs to 17 residues. The CDR3 loop is CASSPRDASSGANVLTF. As DNA, the CDR3 is TGTGCCAGCAGCCCCCGGGACGCTTCCTCTGGGGCCAACGTCCTGACTTTC.

The chain carries TRBV5-1 and TRBJ1-6; D gene unclear. The ends were cut back, 4 bases at V and 6 bases at J, with 17 bases in the middle. Germline-derived CDR1 and CDR2 are SGHRS and YFSETQ. CDR3 length: 16 residues. The CDR3 reads CASSREGGETNSPLHF. DNA for the CDR3: TGCGCCAGCAGCCGCGAGGGTGGGGAAACTAATTCACCCCTCCACTTT.

The rearrangement uses TRBV20-1 and TRBJ2-1; TRBD2 matches at 12 bases. Trimming at V came to 2 bases and at J to 9 bases, leaving 11 bases not matched to a gene. The germline V gene has CDR1 DFQATT and CDR2 SNEGSKA (reference sequence). The CDR3 spans 16 residues. CDR3 DNA sequence: TGCAGTGCTAGAACGGGACTAGCGGGTAATATGGCTGAGCAGTTCTTC. Protein: CSARTGLAGNMAEQFF.

The rearrangement links TRBV15 to TRBJ2-1; 7 positions match TRBD1. CDR1 is LNHNV and CDR2 is YYDKDF in the germline V gene (reference sequence). The CDR3 totals 16 residues. V lost 5 bases to trimming and J lost 0 bases; unmatched junction nucleotides: 7. The CDR3 reads CATSSGTASSYNEQFF. CDR3 coding DNA: TGTGCCACCAGCTCTGGGACAGCGAGCTCCTACAATGAGCAGTTCTTC.

The chain links TRBV2 to TRBJ2-3; 9 nucleotides match TRBD1. V lost 3 bases to trimming and J lost 5 bases; unmatched junction nucleotides: 6. The CDR3 totals 15 residues. CDR1 and CDR2 from the germline V gene are SNHLY and FYNNEI. Here the CDR3 DNA reads TGTGCCAGCAGTGAGCCGGGACAGGGAAAAGATACGCAGTATTTT. It yields the protein CASSEPGQGKDTQYF.

The rearrangement uses TRBV20-1 and TRBJ2-7; D call uncertain. V was shortened by 6 bases and J by 2 bases, with 14 bases between the two germline ends. This CDR3 comprises 13 residues. The germline CDR1 and CDR2 sequences are DFQATT and SNEGSKA (reference sequence). The CDR3 region has the DNA TGCAGTGCCCTCCGGGTTTGGGCCTACGAGCAGTACTTC. Amino acid sequence: CSALRVWAYEQYF.

The rearrangement links TRBV5-4 to TRBJ2-3; D remains unclear. The CDR3 runs 15 residues. Trimming left V 0 bases short and J 3 bases short, with 11 bases between. Germline CDR1 is SGHNT and CDR2 is YYREEE (reference sequence). CDR3 sequence reads: CASSLARPGTDTQYF. In DNA form, the CDR3 reads TGTGCCAGCAGCTTGGCCCGCCCCGGTACAGATACGCAGTATTTT.